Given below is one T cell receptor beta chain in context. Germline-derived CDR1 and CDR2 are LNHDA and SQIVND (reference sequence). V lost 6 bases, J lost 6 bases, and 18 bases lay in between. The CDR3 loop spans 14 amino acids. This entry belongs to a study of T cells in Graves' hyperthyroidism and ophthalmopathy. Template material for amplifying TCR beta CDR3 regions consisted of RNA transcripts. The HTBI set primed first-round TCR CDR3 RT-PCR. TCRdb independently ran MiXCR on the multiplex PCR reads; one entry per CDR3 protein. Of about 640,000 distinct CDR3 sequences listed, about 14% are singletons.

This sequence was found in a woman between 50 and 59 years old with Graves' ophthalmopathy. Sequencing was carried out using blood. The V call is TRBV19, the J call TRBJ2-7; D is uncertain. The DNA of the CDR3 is TGTGCCAGTAGCCCCGGGTCGGTGTTCCTCGAGCAGTACTTC. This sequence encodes CASSPGSVFLEQYF.